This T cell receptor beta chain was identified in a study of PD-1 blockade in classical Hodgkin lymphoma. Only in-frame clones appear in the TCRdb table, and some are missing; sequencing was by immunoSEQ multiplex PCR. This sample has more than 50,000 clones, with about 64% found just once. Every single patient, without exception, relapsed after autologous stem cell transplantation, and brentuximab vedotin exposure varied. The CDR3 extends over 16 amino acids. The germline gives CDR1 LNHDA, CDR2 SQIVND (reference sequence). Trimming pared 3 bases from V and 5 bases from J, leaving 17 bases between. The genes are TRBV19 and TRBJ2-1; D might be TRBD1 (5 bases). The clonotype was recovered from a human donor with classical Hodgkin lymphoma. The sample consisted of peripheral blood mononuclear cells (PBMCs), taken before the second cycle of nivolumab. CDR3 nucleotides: TGTGCCAGTAGTATTTCAGTATCGGACAACCACAATGAGCAGTTCTTC. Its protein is CASSISVSDNHNEQFF. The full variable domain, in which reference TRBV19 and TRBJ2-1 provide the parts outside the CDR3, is DGGITQSPKYLFRKEGQNVTLSCEQNLNHDAMYWYRQDPGQGLRLIYYSQIVNDFQKGDIAEGYSVSREKKESFPLTVTSAQKNPTAFYLCASSISVSDNHNEQFFGPGTRLTVL.